This is a list of T cell receptor beta chains from one sample in a study of T cells in Graves' hyperthyroidism and ophthalmopathy. TCRdb analysed the multiplex PCR reads with MiXCR anew, one entry per CDR3 protein. The sample holds some 720,000 distinct CDR3 sequences, about a sixth seen once. Sequencing was done on a sample of blood. All receptors come from a man younger than 35 with Graves' hyperthyroidism. Both conserved end residues are part of each CDR3. D genes are given only for firm matches. For some rows the clone size is stated as once, few or many, or as a class when expanded; others skip it.

clone_size: NA; cdr3_length: 15; d_call: NA; j_call: TRBJ1-4; v_call: TRBV2; cdr3_aa: CASSVQGAANEKLFF; cdr3_nt: TGTGCCAGCAGTGTCCAGGGTGCGGCTAATGAAAAACTGTTTTTT
clone_size: few; cdr3_length: 15; d_call: TRBD2; j_call: TRBJ2-5; v_call: TRBV11-3; cdr3_aa: CASSGRGKGLETQYF; cdr3_nt: TGTGCCAGCAGCGGGCGGGGGAAAGGTCTGGAGACCCAGTACTTC
clone_size: many; cdr3_length: 12; d_call: NA; j_call: TRBJ2-7; v_call: TRBV10-2; cdr3_aa: CASSGRTYEQYF; cdr3_nt: TGCGCCAGCTCGGGCAGGACCTACGAGCAGTACTTC
clone_size: NA; cdr3_length: 16; d_call: TRBD1; j_call: TRBJ2-7; v_call: TRBV9; cdr3_aa: CASSPRTGQPSYEQYF; cdr3_nt: TGTGCCAGCAGCCCCCGGACAGGGCAACCCTCCTACGAGCAGTACTTC
clone_size: few; cdr3_length: 14; d_call: NA; j_call: TRBJ2-5; v_call: TRBV6-9; cdr3_aa: CASSSSSPLEAQYF; cdr3_nt: TGTGCCAGCAGTTCTAGCAGCCCGTTGGAAGCCCAGTACTTC
clone_size: many; cdr3_length: 14; d_call: NA; j_call: TRBJ2-7; v_call: TRBV7-2; cdr3_aa: CASSLSLPSYEQYF; cdr3_nt: TGTGCCAGCAGCTTGAGTCTGCCCTCCTACGAGCAGTACTTC
clone_size: many; cdr3_length: 18; d_call: TRBD2; j_call: TRBJ2-5; v_call: TRBV2; cdr3_aa: CASSSGSGVRGVQETQYF; cdr3_nt: TGTGCCAGCAGCAGCGGGAGTGGAGTTAGGGGAGTCCAAGAGACCCAGTACTTC
clone_size: many; cdr3_length: 15; d_call: NA; j_call: TRBJ1-5; v_call: TRBV2; cdr3_aa: CASSEVGGRDQPQHF; cdr3_nt: TGTGCCAGCAGTGAAGTGGGGGGGCGGGATCAGCCCCAGCATTTT
clone_size: few; cdr3_length: 16; d_call: NA; j_call: TRBJ2-6; v_call: TRBV29-1; cdr3_aa: CSVESPTVGGANVLTF; cdr3_nt: TGCAGCGTTGAATCCCCTACAGTCGGCGGGGCCAACGTCCTGACTTTC
clone_size: NA; cdr3_length: 14; d_call: NA; j_call: TRBJ2-7; v_call: TRBV24-1; cdr3_aa: CATSDFPKSYEQYF; cdr3_nt: TGTGCCACCAGTGATTTCCCCAAGAGCTACGAGCAGTACTTC
clone_size: many; cdr3_length: 15; d_call: NA; j_call: TRBJ1-5; v_call: TRBV12-3/TRBV12-4; cdr3_aa: CASRDQGGGNQPQHF; cdr3_nt: TGTGCCAGCAGGGATCAGGGTGGAGGCAATCAGCCCCAGCATTTT
clone_size: many; cdr3_length: 16; d_call: TRBD2; j_call: TRBJ2-7; v_call: TRBV28; cdr3_aa: CASSLSTAGGPQEQYF; cdr3_nt: TGTGCCAGCAGTTTATCCACAGCGGGAGGGCCTCAAGAGCAGTACTTC
clone_size: many; cdr3_length: 15; d_call: NA; j_call: TRBJ2-5; v_call: TRBV3-1; cdr3_aa: CASSQGRAGRETQYF; cdr3_nt: TGTGCCAGCAGCCAAGGTCGGGCAGGGAGGGAGACCCAGTACTTC
clone_size: many; cdr3_length: 14; d_call: NA; j_call: TRBJ1-2; v_call: TRBV6-1; cdr3_aa: CASSGTGTPYGYTF; cdr3_nt: TGTGCCAGCAGTGGAACCGGGACTCCTTATGGCTACACCTTC
clone_size: NA; cdr3_length: 14; d_call: TRBD1; j_call: TRBJ2-5; v_call: TRBV5-6; cdr3_aa: CASRSTGGVETQYF; cdr3_nt: TGTGCCAGCAGGTCAACAGGGGGCGTAGAGACCCAGTACTTC
clone_size: many; cdr3_length: 14; d_call: TRBD1; j_call: TRBJ2-7; v_call: TRBV2; cdr3_aa: CASSADRGTHEQYF; cdr3_nt: TGTGCCAGCAGTGCGGACAGGGGGACCCACGAGCAGTACTTC
clone_size: NA; cdr3_length: 15; d_call: TRBD1; j_call: TRBJ1-2; v_call: TRBV3-1; cdr3_aa: CASSQPDRGRYGYTF; cdr3_nt: TGTGCCAGCAGCCAACCGGACAGGGGTCGATATGGCTACACCTTC
clone_size: few; cdr3_length: 15; d_call: TRBD1; j_call: TRBJ1-5; v_call: TRBV5-8; cdr3_aa: CASSRWTGGNQPQHF; cdr3_nt: TGTGCCAGCAGCAGATGGACAGGGGGAAATCAGCCCCAGCATTTT
clone_size: many; cdr3_length: 17; d_call: TRBD1; j_call: TRBJ1-2; v_call: TRBV6-2/TRBV6-3; cdr3_aa: CASSYPGTGAITYGYTF; cdr3_nt: TGTGCCAGCAGTTACCCCGGGACAGGGGCGATTACTTATGGCTACACCTTC
clone_size: many; cdr3_length: 13; d_call: NA; j_call: TRBJ1-4; v_call: TRBV18; cdr3_aa: CASSPPDNEKLFF; cdr3_nt: TGTGCCAGCTCACCCCCCGATAATGAAAAACTGTTTTTT
clone_size: many; cdr3_length: 15; d_call: TRBD2; j_call: TRBJ2-1; v_call: TRBV12-3/TRBV12-4; cdr3_aa: CASSRSGGGNNEQFF; cdr3_nt: TGTGCCAGCAGCCGTAGCGGGGGAGGAAACAATGAGCAGTTCTTC
clone_size: few; cdr3_length: 14; d_call: NA; j_call: TRBJ1-2; v_call: TRBV18; cdr3_aa: CASSPPGRGRGYTF; cdr3_nt: TGTGCCAGCTCACCACCGGGGCGCGGTCGAGGCTACACCTTC
clone_size: NA; cdr3_length: 15; d_call: NA; j_call: TRBJ2-1; v_call: TRBV20-1; cdr3_aa: CSAGDRFLSYNGQFF; cdr3_nt: TGCAGTGCCGGGGATAGGTTCCTCTCCTACAATGGGCAGTTCTTC
clone_size: many; cdr3_length: 14; d_call: NA; j_call: TRBJ2-3; v_call: TRBV7-2; cdr3_aa: CASSSSGTTDTQYF; cdr3_nt: TGTGCCAGCAGCAGTAGCGGAACTACAGATACGCAGTATTTT
clone_size: many; cdr3_length: 14; d_call: TRBD2; j_call: TRBJ2-1; v_call: TRBV11-1; cdr3_aa: CASSFTSGNNEQFF; cdr3_nt: TGTGCCAGCAGCTTCACTAGCGGGAACAATGAGCAGTTCTTC
clone_size: NA; cdr3_length: 17; d_call: TRBD2; j_call: TRBJ2-1; v_call: TRBV29-1; cdr3_aa: CSVEGTSGEGTYNEQFF; cdr3_nt: TGCAGCGTTGAAGGGACTAGCGGAGAGGGAACCTACAATGAGCAGTTCTTC
clone_size: few; cdr3_length: 15; d_call: TRBD2; j_call: TRBJ2-7; v_call: TRBV7-9; cdr3_aa: CASSVSGTQSYEQYF; cdr3_nt: TGTGCCAGCAGCGTTAGCGGGACCCAATCCTACGAGCAGTACTTC
clone_size: NA; cdr3_length: 17; d_call: NA; j_call: TRBJ1-5; v_call: TRBV6-1; cdr3_aa: CASSLFGRIMSNQPQHF; cdr3_nt: TGTGCCAGCAGCCTCTTCGGACGGATTATGAGCAATCAGCCCCAGCATTTT
clone_size: NA; cdr3_length: 16; d_call: TRBD2; j_call: TRBJ2-7; v_call: TRBV20-1; cdr3_aa: CSARARLAGGVYEQYF; cdr3_nt: TGCAGTGCTAGAGCCCGACTAGCGGGAGGGGTCTACGAGCAGTACTTC
clone_size: many; cdr3_length: 14; d_call: NA; j_call: TRBJ2-7; v_call: TRBV28; cdr3_aa: CASSLFHGNYEQYF; cdr3_nt: TGTGCCAGCAGTTTATTCCACGGTAACTACGAGCAGTACTTC
clone_size: many; cdr3_length: 13; d_call: NA; j_call: TRBJ2-4; v_call: TRBV12-3/TRBV12-4; cdr3_aa: CASSLRGGDIQYF; cdr3_nt: TGTGCCAGCAGTTTAAGGGGAGGTGACATTCAGTACTTC
clone_size: few; cdr3_length: 14; d_call: TRBD1; j_call: TRBJ1-2; v_call: TRBV12-3/TRBV12-4; cdr3_aa: CASSHQGTVEGYTF; cdr3_nt: TGTGCCAGCAGTCACCAAGGGACAGTCGAAGGCTACACCTTC
clone_size: few; cdr3_length: 13; d_call: NA; j_call: TRBJ1-1; v_call: TRBV30; cdr3_aa: CAWMEGSLSEAFF; cdr3_nt: TGTGCCTGGATGGAGGGGTCTCTTTCTGAAGCTTTCTTT
clone_size: NA; cdr3_length: 12; d_call: NA; j_call: TRBJ1-2; v_call: TRBV2; cdr3_aa: CASSESRDGYTF; cdr3_nt: TGTGCCAGCAGTGAATCGAGGGACGGCTACACCTTC
clone_size: few; cdr3_length: 14; d_call: NA; j_call: TRBJ1-5; v_call: TRBV4-1; cdr3_aa: CASSRGGRHQPQHF; cdr3_nt: TGCGCCAGCAGCCGGGGGGGACGGCATCAGCCCCAGCATTTT
clone_size: NA; cdr3_length: 19; d_call: TRBD2; j_call: TRBJ2-1; v_call: TRBV15; cdr3_aa: CATSRDRTKSGRLYNEQFF; cdr3_nt: TGTGCCACCAGCAGAGACCGGACCAAGAGCGGGAGACTCTACAATGAGCAGTTCTTC
clone_size: NA; cdr3_length: 17; d_call: TRBD2; j_call: TRBJ2-1; v_call: TRBV7-2; cdr3_aa: CASSLPGLAWAYNEQFF; cdr3_nt: TGTGCCAGCAGCTTACCGGGACTAGCGTGGGCCTACAATGAGCAGTTCTTC
clone_size: many; cdr3_length: 19; d_call: NA; j_call: TRBJ1-5; v_call: TRBV6-5; cdr3_aa: CASSYLPSVVVDSNQPQHF; cdr3_nt: TGTGCCAGCAGTTACCTACCGTCGGTGGTCGTGGATAGCAATCAGCCCCAGCATTTT
clone_size: once; cdr3_length: 15; d_call: TRBD2; j_call: TRBJ2-1; v_call: TRBV7-3; cdr3_aa: CASSLGPSGGNEQFF; cdr3_nt: TGTGCCAGCAGCTTAGGACCGTCGGGGGGCAATGAGCAGTTCTTC
clone_size: few; cdr3_length: 12; d_call: NA; j_call: TRBJ1-1; v_call: TRBV29-1; cdr3_aa: CSVEEDSTEAFF; cdr3_nt: TGCAGCGTTGAGGAAGACAGCACTGAAGCTTTCTTT
clone_size: NA; cdr3_length: 12; d_call: NA; j_call: TRBJ2-4; v_call: TRBV20-1; cdr3_aa: CSAKGPGNIQYF; cdr3_nt: TGCAGTGCCAAGGGACCAGGAAACATTCAGTACTTC